These 13 T cell receptor beta chains were all obtained from the same sample, sequenced in a study of OX40 agonist ivuxolimab in advanced cancers. The library was built by means of the immunoSEQ multiplex PCR assay. The source is immuneACCESS, and TCRdb retained only in-frame sequences with V and J called. Part of the clones is not carried over; for the studies checked, unresolved V genes explain less than half of this, and the remainder is unexplained. A total of about 35,000 clones appear in this sample, about 90% of them only once. About 33% of the sample goes to the ten largest clones. The sequenced sample was CD4+ or CD8+ T cells sorted from blood, obtained in a trial of the OX40 agonist ivuxolimab. These TCRs come from an adult with an advanced solid tumor such as melanoma, head and neck, liver or kidney cancer.

This chain links TRBV28 with TRBJ2-1; D not resolved. The CDR3 length is 13 residues. Germline V gene data show CDR1 as MDHEN and CDR2 as SYDVKM. The V gene lost 5 bases and the J gene lost 5 bases, with 10 bases spanning the gap. The CDR3 sequence is CASSEAQNNEQFF. The CDR3 coding sequence is TGTGCCAGCAGTGAGGCGCAGAACAATGAGCAGTTCTTC. Full variable domain (remainder filled in from reference TRBV28 and TRBJ2-1): DVKVTQSSRYLVKRTGEKVFLECVQDMDHENMFWYRQDPGLGLRLIYFSYDVKMKEKGDIPEGYSVSREKKERFSLILESASTNQTSMYLCASSEAQNNEQFFGPGTRLTVL.

The V and J genes are TRBV6-5 and TRBJ2-2, with 11 bases matching TRBD2. The V gene end was trimmed by 2 bases and the J gene end by 4 bases; junction bases not matched to a gene: 3. Germline assignment: CDR1 MNHEY and CDR2 SVGAGI. CDR3 length equals 16 residues. Here the CDR3 reads CASSYPGLAGTGELFF. DNA for the CDR3: TGTGCCAGCAGTTACCCCGGACTAGCGGGCACCGGGGAGCTGTTTTTT.

The chain joins TRBV4-1 to TRBJ2-3; D unresolved. The CDR3 has 14 amino acids. In germline, CDR1 is MGHRA, CDR2 YSYEKL. V was clipped by 1 base and J by 6 bases, with 11 bases between them. The DNA for the CDR3 is TGCGCCAGCAGCCAAGTGACCGCCCGCGATACGCAGTATTTT. It is translated as CASSQVTARDTQYF.

J is TRBJ2-3 and V is TRBV9; D uncertain. This CDR3 contains 13 residues. CDR1 is SGDLS and CDR2 is YYNGEE in the germline V gene. The germline V and J ends were trimmed by 2 bases and 6 bases, with 10 bases remaining between them. CDR3 residues: CASSVPIEDTQYF. In DNA, the CDR3 is TGTGCCAGCAGCGTCCCGATAGAGGATACGCAGTATTTT.

The V call is TRBV25-1, the J call TRBJ2-3; 8 bases line up with TRBD1. The CDR3 has 18 amino acids. From germline, CDR1 is MGHDK and CDR2 SYGVNS. The junction had 14 bases not matched to a gene; V was cut back by 1 base and J by 5 bases. The CDR3 nucleotides are TGTGCCAGCAGTGAATTCCTAGGACAGGGACGGTTTGAAGATACGCAGTATTTT. Amino acids: CASSEFLGQGRFEDTQYF.

The chain links TRBV28 to TRBJ2-2, with D maybe TRBD2 (6 bases). V lost 8 bases to trimming and J lost 4 bases, with 20 bases between them. The V gene's germline CDR1 is MDHEN and CDR2 SYDVKM. The CDR3 is 16 residues long. CDR3 residues: CASLLARTASTGELFF. As DNA, the CDR3 is TGTGCCAGCCTTCTAGCGAGGACGGCGAGCACCGGGGAGCTGTTTTTT.

V gene TRBV9 combines with J gene TRBJ2-5, with D maybe TRBD1 (5 bases). The CDR3 is 16 amino acids. The V end was cut by 0 bases, the J end by 3 bases, with 15 bases between. Germline V gene data show CDR1 as SGDLS and CDR2 as YYNGEE. The CDR3 spells CASSVEGRVGEETQYF. The CDR3, as DNA: TGTGCCAGCAGCGTAGAGGGCAGGGTAGGCGAAGAGACCCAGTACTTC.

The chain recombines TRBV21-1 with TRBJ2-1; no check of the table's D call, TRBD1, against the DNA was made. TRBV21-1 is assigned pseudogene status. This CDR3 contains 17 residues. CDR3 protein: CASSKLKGVTPYNEQFF. The CDR3 coding sequence is TGTGCCAGCAGCAAGTTGAAGGGGGTCACACCTTACAATGAGCAGTTCTTC.

The rearrangement links TRBV29-1 to TRBJ2-7; D may be TRBD2 (6 bases). V lost 4 bases and J 0 bases, leaving 10 bases between the germline ends. The CDR3 is made up of 13 amino acids. Germline V gene sequence: CDR1 SQVTM, CDR2 ANQGSEA. The CDR3: CSVAGAGSYEQYF. The CDR3, as DNA: TGCAGCGTTGCTGGAGCGGGCTCCTACGAGCAGTACTTC.

The chain is built from TRBV7-2 and TRBJ2-7; 7 nucleotides align to TRBD1. CDR1 SGHTA and CDR2 FQGNSA come from the germline V gene. Trimming removed 5 bases from V and 5 bases from J; junction bases left unmatched: 6. The CDR3 totals 13 residues. CDR3 region: CASSTTGNNEQYF. The CDR3, as DNA: TGTGCCAGCAGCACGACAGGGAATAACGAGCAGTACTTC.

V and J are TRBV7-8 and TRBJ2-5; TRBD2 agrees at 12 bases. Germline values: CDR1 SGHVS, CDR2 FQNEAQ. V was clipped by 5 bases and J by 6 bases; unmatched bases: 7. The CDR3 covers 15 residues. The CDR3 loop reads CASSPWTSGTKTQYF. CDR3 DNA sequence: TGTGCCAGCAGCCCGTGGACTAGCGGGACAAAGACCCAGTACTTC.

The V and J genes are TRBV27 and TRBJ2-1; possibly TRBD2 for D (6 bases). Trimming stripped 5 bases from V and 6 bases from J, with 11 bases between. This CDR3 has 13 amino acids. CDR1 is MNHEY, CDR2 SMNVEV, per germline (reference sequence). As DNA, the CDR3 is TGTGCCAGCAGTCCAGCGGGCTCCAATGAGCAGTTCTTC. It translates to CASSPAGSNEQFF.

The genes are TRBV5-1 and TRBJ2-2; D is unresolved. Deletions cut 3 bases from V and 2 bases from J, with 11 bases between. Germline V gene sequence: CDR1 SGHRS, CDR2 YFSETQ. This CDR3 is built from 15 residues. This CDR3 reads CASSWEVGNTGELFF. The CDR3 DNA follows: TGCGCCAGCAGCTGGGAAGTGGGAAACACCGGGGAGCTGTTTTTT.